This TCR beta chain was retrieved from a study of T cell responses to AZD1222 COVID-19 vaccine. Here immunoSEQ multiplex PCR was the method, and the copy in TCRdb shows in-frame clones only, minus some. The sample carries 150,000 to 200,000 clones, 88% recorded once. This clone was detected only a few times. Its target is not known. CDR1 is MGHRA and CDR2 is YSYEKL in the germline V gene. CDR3 length: 14 residues. V lost 2 bases, J lost 7 bases, and 5 bases stayed unmatched. Broader study findings: A rise in Spike-specific TCR breadth and depth followed two AZD1222 doses.

The sequenced sample was peripheral blood, obtained 28 days after the second AZD1222 dose. This clonotype was sampled from an adult who received the AZD1222 COVID-19 vaccine. This chain uses TRBV4-1 with TRBJ1-5; TRBD1 aligns across 7 bases. This CDR3 reads CASSQPDREQPQHF. The CDR3 DNA reads TGCGCCAGCAGCCAACCCGACAGGGAACAGCCCCAGCATTTT.